One sample yielded the 25 T cell receptor beta chains listed below, sequenced in a study of T cells expressing NK-cell markers. Following a re-call of the 5' RACE reads, TCRdb has one entry per CDR3 protein and lacks DNA. This sample's table reports approximately 550,000 distinct CDR3 sequences. Sequencing was done on a sample of blood T cells: a sorted CD56 or NKG2C T cell subset, CD4+ or CD8+ T cells, or bulk PBMC T cells (not recorded which). These receptors were taken from a man younger than 35 in good health.

This rearrangement joins TRBV28 to TRBJ2-7; TCRdb outputs TRBD2, but without DNA this stays unchecked. The CDR3 extends over 15 amino acids. Germline values: CDR1 MDHEN, CDR2 SYDVKM. CDR3 in amino acids: CASSPQREYLDEQYF.

CDR3 in amino acids: CASNRDRGMDEQFF. V and J are TRBV5-1 and TRBJ2-1; TCRdb selects TRBD1, and the lack of DNA leaves this call unchecked. The CDR3 runs 14 residues. The germline V gene has CDR1 SGHRS and CDR2 YFSETQ.

The rearrangement uses TRBV20-1 and TRBJ2-2; TCRdb designates TRBD1, a call that cannot be tested without DNA. Germline V CDR1 and CDR2: DFQATT, SNEGSKA (reference sequence). The CDR3 extends over 14 amino acids. CDR3 amino acids: CSASDTGSTGELFF.

The chain recombines TRBV5-6 with TRBJ2-7; without DNA, the TCRdb call of TRBD1 cannot be checked. The CDR3 loop spans 14 amino acids. The germline gives CDR1 SGHDT, CDR2 YYEEEE. CDR3 sequence: CASQQGTTTYEQYF.

V is TRBV6-5 and J is TRBJ2-7; without DNA, the TCRdb call of TRBD2 cannot be checked. This CDR3 is built from 15 residues. CDR1 is MNHEY and CDR2 is SVGAGI in the germline V gene. CDR3 sequence reads: CASSYSLAGGYEQYF.

The gene calls are TRBV3-1 and TRBJ2-3. The CDR3 is 15 residues long. Germline V CDR1 and CDR2: LGHDT, YNNKEL (reference sequence). Here the CDR3 reads CASSQDLDENDTQYF.

The chain employs TRBV30 and TRBJ2-1; the TCRdb D gene call, TRBD1, has no DNA to confirm it. This CDR3 has 19 amino acids. In germline, CDR1 is GTSNPN, CDR2 SVGIG (reference sequence). The CDR3 protein is CAWSSRWDVLPSSYNEQFF.

The chain joins TRBV15 to TRBJ2-1; the TCRdb D gene call, TRBD2, has no DNA to confirm it. The germline CDR1 and CDR2 sequences are LNHNV and YYDKDF (reference sequence). The CDR3 sequence is 16 residues long. This CDR3 reads CATRTRLAGGGNEQFF.

V is TRBV3-1 and J is TRBJ2-5; TCRdb designates TRBD1, a call that cannot be tested without DNA. The CDR3 is 12 amino acids. CDR1 LGHDT and CDR2 YNNKEL come from the germline V gene (reference sequence). The CDR3 here is CATTRGKETQYF.

The V gene is TRBV6-1, the J gene TRBJ2-5; TCRdb's D call, TRBD1, is unchecked because there is no DNA. In germline, CDR1 is MNHNS, CDR2 SASEGT. The CDR3 extends over 14 amino acids. CDR3 sequence reads: CASSELSRGETQYF.

The chain is built from TRBV28 and TRBJ2-5. Looked up from germline, CDR1 is MDHEN and CDR2 is SYDVKM. The CDR3 is made up of 15 amino acids. The CDR3 sequence: CASSSSSGDKETQYF. The full variable domain, completed using reference TRBV28 and TRBJ2-5, is DVKVTQSSRYLVKRTGEKVFLECVQDMDHENMFWYRQDPGLGLRLIYFSYDVKMKEKGDIPEGYSVSREKKERFSLILESASTNQTSMYLCASSSSSGDKETQYFGPGTRLLVL.

The chain links TRBV7-6 to TRBJ2-7; TCRdb selects TRBD2, and the lack of DNA leaves this call unchecked. Germline-derived CDR1 and CDR2 are SGHVS and FNYEAQ. The CDR3 length is 14 residues. The CDR3 reads CASSIAGAGSEQYF.

This CDR3 reads CASSAPQLETQYF. This chain links TRBV7-9 with TRBJ2-5. The germline V gene encodes CDR1 SEHNR and CDR2 FQNEAQ (reference sequence). This CDR3 has 13 amino acids.

The chain carries TRBV2 and TRBJ2-1; TCRdb lists TRBD2, though no DNA is available to test this call. The CDR3 covers 11 residues. Germline CDR1 SNHLY, CDR2 FYNNEI. The CDR3 is CAGALYNEQFF.

The gene calls are TRBV12-3 or TRBV12-4 and TRBJ1-2; TCRdb returns TRBD1, unconfirmable since there is no DNA. The CDR3 is 13 residues long. The CDR3 sequence is CASSPTAGYGYTF.

The gene calls are TRBV7-9 and TRBJ2-2. This CDR3 spans 15 amino acids. Germline V gene lookup returns CDR1 SEHNR and CDR2 FQNEAQ (reference sequence). CDR3 amino acids: CASSLYPGTTGELFF. Full variable domain (missing parts from reference TRBV7-9 and TRBJ2-2): DTGVSQNPRHKITKRGQNVTFRCDPISEHNRLYWYRQTLGQGPEFLTYFQNEAQLEKSRLLSDRFSAERPKGSFSTLEIQRTEQGDSAMYLCASSLYPGTTGELFFGEGSRLTVL.

The chain combines TRBV5-5 with TRBJ2-1; TCRdb proposes TRBD2, but this gene call is untestable without DNA. The germline V gene encodes CDR1 SGHKS and CDR2 YYEKEE (reference sequence). The CDR3 extends over 15 amino acids. Here the CDR3 reads CASSRERAGWGEQFF.

The CDR3 sequence is CASRSRDGGDGYTF. The chain uses TRBV12-3 or TRBV12-4 and TRBJ1-2; TCRdb indicates TRBD1, and absent DNA this call remains unverified. The CDR3 is 14 amino acids.

The J gene is TRBJ2-5, the V gene TRBV12-3 or TRBV12-4; there is no DNA to check the TCRdb D call of TRBD1. The CDR3 totals 17 residues. The CDR3 sequence: CASSLAGRDPNRMTQYF.

The chain recombines TRBV24-1 with TRBJ1-2; TCRdb reports TRBD1, a call that lacks DNA to check it against. This CDR3 has 15 residues. The germline CDR1 and CDR2 sequences are KGHDR and SFDVKD. CDR3 sequence: CATSDTKAPGYGYTF.

The chain links TRBV7-8 to TRBJ2-1; lacking DNA, the TRBD1 call made by TCRdb goes unchecked. This CDR3 comprises 16 residues. CDR1 is SGHVS and CDR2 is FQNEAQ in the germline V gene. The CDR3 reads CASSVLRGGGYNEQFF.

The gene calls are TRBV20-1 and TRBJ2-2; as DNA is missing, the TRBD2 call by TCRdb cannot be tested. From germline, CDR1 is DFQATT and CDR2 SNEGSKA (reference sequence). The CDR3 is made up of 17 amino acids. CDR3 protein: CSARPLAGVSDTGELFF.

The chain links TRBV14 to TRBJ2-1; as DNA is missing, the TRBD2 call by TCRdb cannot be tested. The CDR3 extends over 14 amino acids. Looked up from germline, CDR1 is SGHDN and CDR2 is FVKESK. The CDR3: CATSPRTTYNEQFF.

This chain joins TRBV7-2 and TRBJ1-1. The CDR3 sequence is 16 residues long. Germline V gene data show CDR1 as SGHTA and CDR2 as FQGNSA. CDR3 loop: CASSLAFRGTNTEAFF. Drawing the rest from reference TRBV7-2 and TRBJ1-1, the complete variable domain is GAGVSQSPSNKVTEKGKDVELRCDPISGHTALYWYRQSLGQGLEFLIYFQGNSAPDKSGLPSDRFSAERTGGSVSTLTIQRTQQEDSAVYLCASSLAFRGTNTEAFFGQGTRLTVV.

The J gene is TRBJ2-1, the V gene TRBV9; no DNA is available, so the TRBD1 call from TCRdb remains unchecked. The CDR3 length is 15 residues. Germline loops: CDR1 SGDLS, CDR2 YYNGEE. CDR3 region: CASNRATGRYNEQFF. Full variable domain (rest looked up from reference TRBV9 and TRBJ2-1): DSGVTQTPKHLITATGQRVTLRCSPRSGDLSVYWYQQSLDQGLQFLIQYYNGEERAKGNILERFSAQQFPDLHSELNLSSLELGDSALYFCASNRATGRYNEQFFGPGTRLTVL.